Only a few counts were recorded for the clone carrying this T cell receptor beta chain. This sample stems from a study of CD8 T cells in Susac syndrome. Random hexamers were used to reverse transcribe about 0.45 to 1 ug of RNA. The CDR3 of TCR beta was amplified by immunoSEQ multiplex PCR across 54 Vbeta and 13 Jbeta. One entry per CDR3 protein, called by TCRdb with MiXCR from the immunoSEQ multiplex PCR reads. Of more than 65,000 distinct CDR3 sequences in the sample, approximately 95% are singletons; the top ten hold 0.24%. Trimming cost V 3 bases and J 2 bases; bases outside gene matches: 2. Germline lookup yields CDR1 MGHRA and CDR2 YSYEKL. The CDR3 loop spans 14 amino acids. Through negative isolation, CD4+ and CD8+ T cells were obtained, while TEMRA cells were enriched using FACS.

The gene calls are TRBV4-1 and TRBJ2-7; 9 bases fit TRBD1. Sequenced input: CD8+ T cells from PBMCs. The TCR was taken from a human donor in good health. The CDR3 is CASSQGTGPYEQYF. DNA for the CDR3: TGCGCCAGCAGCCAGGGGACAGGGCCCTACGAGCAGTACTTC.